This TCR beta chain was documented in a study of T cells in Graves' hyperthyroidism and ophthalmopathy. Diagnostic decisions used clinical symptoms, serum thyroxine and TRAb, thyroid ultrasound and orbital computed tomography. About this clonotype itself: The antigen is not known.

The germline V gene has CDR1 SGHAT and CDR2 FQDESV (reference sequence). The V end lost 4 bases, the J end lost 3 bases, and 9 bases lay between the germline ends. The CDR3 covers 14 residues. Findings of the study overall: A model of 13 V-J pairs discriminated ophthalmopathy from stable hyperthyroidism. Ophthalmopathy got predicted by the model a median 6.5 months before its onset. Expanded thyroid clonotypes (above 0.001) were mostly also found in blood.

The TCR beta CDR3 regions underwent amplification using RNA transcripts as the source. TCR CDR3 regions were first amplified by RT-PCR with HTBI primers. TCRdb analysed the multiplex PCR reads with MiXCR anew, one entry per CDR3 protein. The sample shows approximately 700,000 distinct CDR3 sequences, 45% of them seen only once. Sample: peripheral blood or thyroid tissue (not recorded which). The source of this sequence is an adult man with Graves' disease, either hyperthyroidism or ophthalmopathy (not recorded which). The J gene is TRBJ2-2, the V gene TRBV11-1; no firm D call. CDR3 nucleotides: TGTGCCAGCAGCTCCCAGGCCTACACCGGGGAGCTGTTTTTT. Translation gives CASSSQAYTGELFF.